This record covers a single TCR beta chain. No antigen is known for it. For unsorted samples, genomic DNA was extracted from about 90 million PBMCs. Sequencing was at deep level. Assay: immunoSEQ multiplex PCR; the TCRdb copy retains only in-frame clones and omits some. The repertoire includes about 490,000 clones, over 70% of them detected once, and about 13% sits in the top ten. This entry belongs to a study of shared clonotypes between healthy human individuals. Study summary: The donor pool was made up of two women and three men aged 18 to 49.

The CDR3 contains 14 residues. CDR1 is SNHLY, CDR2 FYNNEI, per germline. V lost 8 bases and J lost 8, with 19 bases in between. General observations from the study: How much donors shared clonotypes was expected to be affected by sequencing depth.

The sequenced sample was PBMCs. The sequence was collected from a woman aged 40-49 years in good health. Some clones in this sample may be carry-over from other donors' samples. This rearrangement joins TRBV2 to TRBJ2-1; tentative D call: TRBD2 (5 bases). CDR3 in DNA: TGTGCCAGCTCACCGTCCCCAATCGGGGATGAGCAGTTCTTC. Residues: CASSPSPIGDEQFF.